The 20 T cell receptor beta chains listed next were all sequenced from one sample in a study of naive and memory T cell subsets. Two oligonucleotides, mixed equimolar, formed the beta constant-region primer covering TRBC1 and TRBC2. TCRdb reprocessed the UMI-ligation and nested PCR reads with MiXCR, giving one entry per CDR3 protein. The table includes about 80,000 distinct CDR3 sequences, around 13% detected once. Sequenced sample: central memory CD4+ T cells from blood. The receptors were sampled from a human donor in good health.

The chain has TRBV6-6 and TRBJ1-4; D might be TRBD1 (5 bases). The ends were cut back, 7 bases at V and 7 bases at J, with 16 bases in the middle. CDR1 MNHNY and CDR2 SVGAGI come from the germline V gene (reference sequence). The CDR3 loop spans 14 amino acids. The CDR3 DNA sequence: TGTGCCAGCACCAGGGATCTCGCGGGTGAAAAACTGTTTTTT. It encodes CASTRDLAGEKLFF.

The chain employs TRBV5-1 and TRBJ1-2, with 10 bases lining up with TRBD1. The CDR3 totals 14 residues. The germline CDR1 and CDR2 sequences are SGHRS and YFSETQ. The trim removed 5 bases at V and 6 bases at J, leaving 7 bases unmatched. CDR3 bases: TGCGCCAGCAGAGCCGGGACAGGGGCGGATGGCTACACCTTC. It codes for CASRAGTGADGYTF.

This clonotype was observed at least ten times. This rearrangement joins TRBV6-5 to TRBJ2-5, with no clear D. CDR1 is MNHEY, CDR2 SVGAGI, per germline. The V end was cut by 5 bases, the J end by 3 bases, with 22 bases between. This CDR3 has 17 residues. The CDR3 region is CASSPRRNGYAKETQYF. The CDR3 DNA sequence: TGTGCCAGCAGTCCCAGGCGAAACGGTTATGCCAAAGAGACCCAGTACTTC.

This clonotype was found a few times. The chain joins TRBV5-5 to TRBJ2-5; 10 bases map to TRBD1. Germline assignment: CDR1 SGHKS and CDR2 YYEKEE (reference sequence). V lost 4 bases to trimming and J lost 2 bases; unmatched junction nucleotides: 5. This CDR3 is built from 15 residues. CDR3 loop: CASSTGQGIQETQYF. The CDR3, as DNA: TGTGCCAGCAGCACGGGACAGGGGATACAAGAGACCCAGTACTTC.

This clonotype has a handful of counts. The V call is TRBV30, the J call TRBJ1-1, with D perhaps TRBD1 (5 bases). CDR3 length: 11 amino acids. Germline CDR1 is GTSNPN and CDR2 is SVGIG (reference sequence). V lost 4 bases and J 4 bases, leaving 7 bases between the germline ends. CDR3 amino acids: CAWTGRTEAFF. CDR3 bases: TGTGCCTGGACAGGGCGCACTGAAGCTTTCTTT.

This clonotype was seen many times. J is TRBJ2-3 and V is TRBV29-1; D ambiguous. CDR3 length equals 10 residues. Germline V gene sequence: CDR1 SQVTM, CDR2 ANQGSEA. The ends were cut back, 5 bases at V and 3 bases at J, with 3 bases in the middle. CDR3 coding DNA: TGCAGCGTTCTGACAGATACGCAGTATTTT. This translates into CSVLTDTQYF.

This clonotype was counted at least ten times. The chain couples TRBV5-4 to TRBJ2-7; a possible D gene is TRBD2 (7 bases). Germline V gives CDR1 SGHNT, CDR2 YYREEE (reference sequence). CDR3 length: 14 amino acids. The V and J ends lost 2 bases and 7 bases respectively, with 16 bases between them. The CDR3 DNA sequence: TGTGCCAGCAGCTTAGGGAGGGGGGCGAGGGAGCAGTACTTC. Translated: CASSLGRGAREQYF.

This clonotype came up a few times. This CDR3 is CASSQDLPRGSNEQFF. CDR3 nucleotides: TGCGCCAGCAGCCAAGATTTACCCCGAGGGTCCAATGAGCAGTTCTTC. The chain has TRBV4-3 and TRBJ2-1; possible D gene TRBD2, 5 bases. Looked up from germline, CDR1 is LGHNA and CDR2 is YSLEER. Deletions cut 0 bases from V and 6 bases from J, with 15 bases between. The CDR3 contains 16 residues.

The rearrangement joins TRBV15 to TRBJ2-3; 9 nucleotides line up with TRBD1. With 8 bases clipped from V and 1 base from J, the junction kept 7 bases outside the gene matches. This CDR3 is built from 15 residues. Germline CDR1 is LNHNV and CDR2 is YYDKDF (reference sequence). CDR3 coding DNA: TGTGCCACCCGCGAGGGACAGGGACGCACAGATACGCAGTATTTT. The encoded protein is CATREGQGRTDTQYF.

This clonotype was seen at least ten times. This chain connects TRBV29-1 to TRBJ1-1; possibly TRBD1 for D (6 bases). Trimming took 5 bases from V and 0 from J, leaving 13 bases between them. The CDR3 totals 14 residues. Germline V CDR1 and CDR2: SQVTM, ANQGSEA. The CDR3 coding sequence is TGCAGCGTTCATAGGGGGGGGGTGAACACTGAAGCTTTCTTT. This encodes CSVHRGGVNTEAFF.

The V gene is TRBV6-1, the J gene TRBJ1-5, with D perhaps matching TRBD1 (5 bases). Germline V gene data show CDR1 as MNHNS and CDR2 as SASEGT. The CDR3 covers 12 residues. V lost 8 bases, J lost 3 bases, and 8 bases lay in between. The CDR3 DNA sequence: TGTGCCAGCCGAGGGGCCAATCAGCCCCAGCATTTT. The encoded protein is CASRGANQPQHF.

This clonotype has a count of ten or more. The chain recombines TRBV11-2 with TRBJ2-5; 10 nucleotides align to TRBD2. V was pared by 5 bases and J by 3 bases, with 18 bases of the junction left unmatched. The germline V gene has CDR1 SGHAT and CDR2 FQNNGV. The CDR3 runs 19 residues. The CDR3 here is CASSRSSSRLAGAKETQYF. The CDR3 DNA sequence: TGTGCCAGCAGCAGGTCGTCCTCGCGGCTAGCGGGGGCAAAAGAGACCCAGTACTTC.

V gene TRBV20-1 combines with J gene TRBJ2-5; D possibly matches TRBD1 or TRBD2 (5 bases each). The V end was cut by 0 bases, the J end by 5 bases, with 19 bases between. The CDR3 runs to 16 residues. Germline V CDR1 and CDR2: DFQATT, SNEGSKA (reference sequence). The CDR3, as DNA: TGCAGTGCTAGAGACTTTTCGGGACCTATACAGGAGACCCAGTACTTC. Protein sequence: CSARDFSGPIQETQYF.

The chain has TRBV20-1 and TRBJ1-1; possible D gene TRBD1, 6 bases. Germline-derived CDR1 and CDR2 are DFQATT and SNEGSKA (reference sequence). The CDR3 sequence is 15 residues long. V was clipped by 6 bases and J by 1 base, with 18 bases between them. The CDR3 coding sequence is TGCAGTGCAGATCCGGGACAAAAGAAGAACACTGAAGCTTTCTTT. Protein sequence: CSADPGQKKNTEAFF.

The rearrangement uses TRBV7-9 and TRBJ2-3, with a possible D match to TRBD2 (6 bases). Looked up from germline, CDR1 is SEHNR and CDR2 is FQNEAQ (reference sequence). The germline V and J ends were trimmed by 5 bases and 6 bases, with 18 bases remaining between them. The CDR3 runs 15 residues. The CDR3 loop is CASSLPQGGIDTQYF. The CDR3 DNA sequence: TGTGCCAGCAGCCTCCCGCAGGGCGGGATTGATACGCAGTATTTT.

The chain is built from TRBV6-2 or TRBV6-3 and TRBJ1-5; D remains ambiguous. CDR1 MNHEY and CDR2 SVGEGT come from the germline V gene. The CDR3 is 13 residues long. V lost 6 bases and J 4 bases, leaving 10 bases between the germline ends. The CDR3, as DNA: TGTGCCAGCAGCCAACAGAAGAATCAGCCCCAGCATTTT. Its protein product is CASSQQKNQPQHF.

This clonotype was detected ten times or more. The chain recombines TRBV7-6 with TRBJ1-1; D gene ambiguous. The CDR3 length is 15 residues. The germline V gene has CDR1 SGHVS and CDR2 FNYEAQ. Trimming left V 1 base short and J 1 base short, with 10 bases between. The DNA of the CDR3 is TGTGCCAGCAGCTTAGTCGTCAGCAAGAACACTGAAGCTTTCTTT. Amino acids: CASSLVVSKNTEAFF.

This clonotype turned up a few times. This chain links TRBV11-2 with TRBJ2-3, with TRBD2 matching over 9 bases. Trimming cost V 1 base and J 5 bases; bases outside gene matches: 10. The CDR3 loop spans 17 amino acids. CDR1 and CDR2 from the germline V gene are SGHAT and FQNNGV. CDR3 loop: CASSLVIGLAREDTQYF. In DNA, the CDR3 is TGTGCCAGCAGCTTAGTAATCGGACTAGCGAGAGAAGATACGCAGTATTTT.

This clonotype showed up just a few times. The V gene is TRBV5-1, the J gene TRBJ2-5; D unclear. V was cut by 3 bases and J by 6 bases, with 6 bases left in between. This CDR3 has 11 amino acids. The V gene's germline CDR1 is SGHRS and CDR2 YFSETQ. The CDR3 loop reads CASSSEKTQYF. The CDR3 nucleotides are TGCGCCAGCAGCTCAGAGAAGACCCAGTACTTC.

J is TRBJ2-3 and V is TRBV7-6, with a weak D call TRBD2 (5 bases). CDR1 and CDR2 (germline): SGHVS, FNYEAQ. There are 13 residues in the CDR3. Trimming took off 5 bases at V and 2 bases at J, with 8 bases between the two ends. CDR3 DNA: TGTGCCAGCAGCCCAGCGGTCACAGATACGCAGTATTTT. The encoded protein is CASSPAVTDTQYF.